Sequencing of this TCR beta chain was carried out in a study of response to subunit inactivated influenza vaccine. CDR3 length: 16 amino acids. Per the germline V gene, CDR1 is SGHNT and CDR2 is YYREEE (reference sequence). V lost 4 bases and J lost 1, with 17 bases in between. Points from the study as a whole: Every seasonal influenza vaccination brings in few new T cells, the authors suggested.

TCRdb re-derived calls from the RT-PCR reads in MiXCR, one entry per CDR3 protein. The repertoire holds about 480,000 distinct CDR3 sequences, with about a tenth as singletons. Concerning this clonotype: Its antigen is not known.

The chain couples TRBV5-4 to TRBJ1-2; D is ambiguous. The source material was PBMCs from blood, sampled roughly 47 days after vaccination. The receptor was isolated from a man aged 45-60 years who received an inactivated influenza vaccine. CDR3 in DNA: TGTGCCAGCAGCCCAACGCGACCGACGCTTAACTATGGCTACACCTTC. It specifies CASSPTRPTLNYGYTF.